This paragraph covers one T cell receptor beta chain sequence. Germline values: CDR1 ENHRY, CDR2 SYGVKD. Trimming took 10 bases from V and 8 from J; bases not matched to a gene: 6. The CDR3 is 12 amino acids. The data stem from a study of shared T cell receptors in the human thymus. The data were produced by immunoSEQ multiplex PCR, yet TCRdb's version contains in-frame clones alone and is incomplete. The sample consists of hundreds of thousands of clones, around 87% of them appearing once. These data were likewise used in another study, on human thymus T cells. This second report adds: Thymic resections from corrective heart surgery supplied the tissue. Thymic and blood repertoires showed apparently biased V and J gene usage. Related research described thymic repertoires that were highly overlapping among unrelated individuals.

The source of this sequence is a boy younger than two with a congenital heart defect. Input material: thymocytes. J is TRBJ1-4 and V is TRBV10-3, with 8 bases aligning to TRBD1. CDR3 sequence reads: CATGQGGEKLFF. Here the CDR3 DNA reads TGTGCCACCGGACAGGGAGGGGAAAAACTGTTTTTT.